The entry that follows covers one T cell receptor (beta chain) sequence. CDR3 length: 13 residues. Between the trimmed V and J ends, which lost 6 bases and 2 bases, there was a span of 13 bases. Germline V gene lookup returns CDR1 SQVTM and CDR2 ANQGSEA. The data derive from a study of cytomegalovirus exposure and HLA in healthy donors. Sequencing used immunoSEQ multiplex PCR; TCRdb keeps in-frame clones, though not all of them. The data contain roughly 170,000 clones, around 82% of them singletons. The source is a woman between 18 and 30 years old in good health and CMV-seropositive. The gene calls are TRBV29-1 and TRBJ1-2; weak D call: TRBD1 (5 bases). Sequenced sample: PBMCs. For the CDR3, the DNA is TGCAGCGTCATGACAGTCGGGAACTATGGCTACACCTTC. Translated: CSVMTVGNYGYTF.